The T cell receptor (beta chain) described here comes from a study of blood T cell repertoires in COVID-19. The CDR3 has 17 residues. Germline V CDR1 and CDR2: SGHTA, FQGNSA. Unmatched junction bases numbered 15, after V lost 5 bases and J lost 6 bases. Data came from immunoSEQ multiplex PCR; TCRdb stores just in-frame clones and leaves some out. The table has some 250,000 clones, about four fifths seen once; the top ten hold 3.4%. The chain employs TRBV7-2 and TRBJ2-1, with 8 bases aligning to TRBD2. The source material was peripheral blood. This clonotype was obtained from a young woman with acute or convalescent COVID-19. CDR3 sequence reads: CASSPRVTAGGINEQFF. The CDR3 DNA is TGTGCCAGCAGCCCACGGGTTACGGCGGGAGGAATCAATGAGCAGTTCTTC. Variable domain in full (rest from reference TRBV7-2 and TRBJ2-1): GAGVSQSPSNKVTEKGKDVELRCDPISGHTALYWYRQSLGQGLEFLIYFQGNSAPDKSGLPSDRFSAERTGGSVSTLTIQRTQQEDSAVYLCASSPRVTAGGINEQFFGPGTRLTVL.